This T cell receptor (beta chain) stems from a study of T cell responses to AZD1222 COVID-19 vaccine. This clone was counted once. CDR1 is SGHRS, CDR2 YFSETQ, per germline. The CDR3 length is 16 residues. V lost 4 bases, J lost 2 bases, and 4 bases stayed unmatched. Produced via immunoSEQ multiplex PCR; TCRdb's table is partial and in-frame only. Altogether fewer than 110,000 clones are present, roughly 89% being singletons, with the ten largest covering less than 55%. The source was peripheral blood, collected on day 0 of AZD1222 vaccination. The V gene is TRBV5-1, the J gene TRBJ2-1; 12 bases fit TRBD2. This receptor was identified in an adult in good health. The CDR3 loop is CASSLWTSGTYNEQFF. Written as DNA, the CDR3 is TGCGCCAGCAGCCTCTGGACTAGCGGGACCTACAATGAGCAGTTCTTC.